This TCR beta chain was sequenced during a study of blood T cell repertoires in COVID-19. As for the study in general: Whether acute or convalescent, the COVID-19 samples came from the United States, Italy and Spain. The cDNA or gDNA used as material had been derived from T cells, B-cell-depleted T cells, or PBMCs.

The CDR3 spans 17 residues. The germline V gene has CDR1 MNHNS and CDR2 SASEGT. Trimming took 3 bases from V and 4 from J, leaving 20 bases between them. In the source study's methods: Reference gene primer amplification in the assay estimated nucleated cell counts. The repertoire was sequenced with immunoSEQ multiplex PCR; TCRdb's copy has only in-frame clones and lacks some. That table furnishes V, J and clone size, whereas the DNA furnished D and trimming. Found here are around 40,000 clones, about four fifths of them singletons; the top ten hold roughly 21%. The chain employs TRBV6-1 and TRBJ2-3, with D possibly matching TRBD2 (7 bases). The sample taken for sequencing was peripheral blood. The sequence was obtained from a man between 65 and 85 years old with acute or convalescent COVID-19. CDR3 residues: CASSEGLQGRFADTQYF. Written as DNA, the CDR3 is TGTGCCAGCAGTGAGGGACTACAGGGCCGGTTTGCAGATACGCAGTATTTT.